These 23 T cell receptor beta chains originate from one sample sequenced in a study of blood T cell repertoires in COVID-19. Measured with immunoSEQ multiplex PCR; TCRdb has only the in-frame clones, and not every one. The table lists fewer than 250,000 clones, roughly 85% of them singletons. Sequencing was carried out using PBMCs or T cells enriched from blood (not recorded which). The receptor source for this set is a woman between 40 and 50 years old with acute COVID-19.

V gene TRBV2 combines with J gene TRBJ2-1; 11 nucleotides align to TRBD2. From germline, CDR1 is SNHLY and CDR2 FYNNEI. Unmatched junction bases numbered 4, after V lost 9 bases and J lost 3 bases. The CDR3 covers 14 residues. CDR3 sequence reads: CASWGTSGYNEQFF. Here the CDR3 DNA reads TGTGCCAGTTGGGGGACTAGCGGCTACAATGAGCAGTTCTTC.

The V and J genes are TRBV7-8 and TRBJ2-2; D is uncertain. The CDR3 is 14 residues long. Trimming removed 2 bases from V and 3 bases from J, with 7 bases in between. Germline V gene lookup returns CDR1 SGHVS and CDR2 FQNEAQ. The DNA for the CDR3 is TGTGCCAGCAGCTTACTGGCTTACACCGGGGAGCTGTTTTTT. Translating gives CASSLLAYTGELFF. The whole variable domain, filled in from reference TRBV7-8 and TRBJ2-2, reads GAGVSQSPRYKVAKRGQDVALRCDPISGHVSLFWYQQALGQGPEFLTYFQNEAQLDKSGLPSDRFFAERPEGSVSTLKIQRTQQEDSAVYLCASSLLAYTGELFFGEGSRLTVL.

The J gene is TRBJ2-2, the V gene TRBV9, with D tentatively TRBD1 (6 bases). The CDR3 sequence is 16 residues long. The V gene lost 1 base and the J gene lost 6 bases, with 16 bases spanning the gap. Germline assignment: CDR1 SGDLS and CDR2 YYNGEE. The CDR3 sequence is CASSVHRTEVSGELFF. The CDR3 nucleotides are TGTGCCAGCAGCGTACACAGGACAGAAGTTTCCGGGGAGCTGTTTTTT. The full variable domain, its missing parts supplied by reference TRBV9 and TRBJ2-2, is DSGVTQTPKHLITATGQRVTLRCSPRSGDLSVYWYQQSLDQGLQFLIQYYNGEERAKGNILERFSAQQFPDLHSELNLSSLELGDSALYFCASSVHRTEVSGELFFGEGSRLTVL.

This clone was seen only once. The chain recombines TRBV6-1 with TRBJ2-7; D gene uncertain. This CDR3 comprises 17 residues. Trimming shortened V by 2 bases and J by 3 bases, and 20 bases separated the two germline ends. Germline V lookup: CDR1 MNHNS, CDR2 SASEGT. CDR3 nucleotide sequence: TGTGCCAGCAGTGAATATCCGGCCCTGCGTCAGGACTACGAGCAGTACTTC. Translated: CASSEYPALRQDYEQYF.

The chain employs TRBV7-3 and TRBJ1-2; D gene unclear. Germline V gene data show CDR1 as SGHTA and CDR2 as FQGTGA. With 1 base removed from V and 8 bases from J, the gap between germline ends came to 11 bases. This CDR3 spans 13 amino acids. CDR3 sequence reads: CASSLRASGGYTF. In DNA form, the CDR3 reads TGTGCCAGCAGCTTAAGGGCCTCTGGGGGCTACACCTTC.

The chain is built from TRBV19 and TRBJ1-1; possible D gene TRBD1, 6 bases. The CDR3 spans 15 residues. The V gene's germline CDR1 is LNHDA and CDR2 SQIVND (reference sequence). The V and J ends lost 5 bases and 2 bases respectively, with 15 bases between them. CDR3 residues: CASSRSGTSNTEAFF. The CDR3, as DNA: TGTGCCAGTAGTCGATCCGGGACAAGCAACACTGAAGCTTTCTTT.

Only one count was recorded for this clone. This rearrangement joins TRBV18 to TRBJ2-7; TRBD2 agrees at 10 bases. The CDR3 is 15 residues long. Per the germline V gene, CDR1 is KGHSH and CDR2 is LQKENI. V lost 2 bases and J lost 2; bases outside the gene matches: 3. CDR3 in DNA: TGTGCCAGCTCACCAGGCCTAGCGGGGGCCTACGAGCAGTACTTC. Protein: CASSPGLAGAYEQYF.

The chain combines TRBV28 with TRBJ1-5; 12 nucleotides align to TRBD1. Germline CDR1 is MDHEN and CDR2 is SYDVKM. With 6 bases clipped from V and 2 bases from J, the junction kept 8 bases outside the gene matches. There are 17 residues in the CDR3. DNA for the CDR3: TGTGCCAGCAGACGAGGGACAGGGGGCCAGGGCAATCAGCCCCAGCATTTT. Translation: CASRRGTGGQGNQPQHF.

This chain joins TRBV27 and TRBJ1-5; TRBD1 matches at 10 bases. With V trimmed by 7 bases and J by 4 bases, 7 bases remained unmatched. CDR1 and CDR2 (germline): MNHEY, SMNVEV (reference sequence). There are 15 residues in the CDR3. DNA for the CDR3: TGTGCCAGCAAAGGGGACAGGGGACGTAATCAGCCCCAGCATTTT. Amino acids: CASKGDRGRNQPQHF.

The chain couples TRBV27 to TRBJ1-5; perhaps TRBD1 as D (6 bases). Trimming removed 2 bases from V and 0 bases from J, with 23 bases in between. CDR3 length: 20 amino acids. Germline V gives CDR1 MNHEY, CDR2 SMNVEV (reference sequence). CDR3 DNA sequence: TGTGCCAGCAGTTTAGTTACAGGGCCCCTCGGGGTTTATAGCAATCAGCCCCAGCATTTT. This gives the protein CASSLVTGPLGVYSNQPQHF.

The J gene is TRBJ1-5, the V gene TRBV9; D ambiguous. CDR3 length equals 15 residues. The germline CDR1 and CDR2 sequences are SGDLS and YYNGEE. The V end was cut by 3 bases, the J end by 3 bases, with 13 bases between. The CDR3 sequence: CASSGSGSPNQPQHF. CDR3 DNA sequence: TGTGCCAGCAGCGGCAGTGGCAGTCCCAATCAGCCCCAGCATTTT. The full variable domain, in which reference TRBV9 and TRBJ1-5 provide the parts outside the CDR3, is DSGVTQTPKHLITATGQRVTLRCSPRSGDLSVYWYQQSLDQGLQFLIQYYNGEERAKGNILERFSAQQFPDLHSELNLSSLELGDSALYFCASSGSGSPNQPQHFGDGTRLSIL.

The V call is TRBV6-5, the J call TRBJ2-7; TRBD1 agrees at 7 bases. The CDR3 length is 15 residues. CDR1 is MNHEY and CDR2 is SVGAGI in the germline V gene. After removal of 6 bases from V and 4 bases from J, the junction contained 12 bases not matched to a gene. The CDR3 coding sequence is TGTGCCAGCAGCCCACAGGGGACAGCGAAATACGAGCAGTACTTC. Its translation is CASSPQGTAKYEQYF.

The chain combines TRBV3-1 (or the pseudogene TRBV3-2) with TRBJ2-1; no reliable D call. V was clipped by 5 bases and J by 12 bases, with 11 bases between them. In germline, CDR1 is LGHDT, CDR2 YNNKEL (reference sequence). The CDR3 runs to 11 residues. The CDR3 loop reads CASSSRERQFF. DNA of the CDR3: TGTGCCAGCAGCTCCAGAGAGCGGCAGTTCTTC.

The chain employs TRBV19 and TRBJ2-7; 8 positions agree with TRBD2. With V trimmed by 6 bases and J by 3 bases, 10 bases remained unmatched. CDR3 length: 15 amino acids. Per germline, CDR1 LNHDA and CDR2 SQIVND (reference sequence). The CDR3 loop is CASRSTSGPRYEQYF. CDR3 coding DNA: TGTGCCAGTAGGTCTACTAGCGGACCCCGCTACGAGCAGTACTTC. Looking up the rest from reference TRBV19 and TRBJ2-7 gives the full variable domain: DGGITQSPKYLFRKEGQNVTLSCEQNLNHDAMYWYRQDPGQGLRLIYYSQIVNDFQKGDIAEGYSVSREKKESFPLTVTSAQKNPTAFYLCASRSTSGPRYEQYFGPGTRLTVT.

The gene calls are TRBV19 and TRBJ1-1; possible D gene TRBD1, 6 bases. The ends were cut back, 5 bases at V and 4 bases at J, with 14 bases in the middle. This CDR3 has 14 amino acids. Germline lookup yields CDR1 LNHDA and CDR2 SQIVND (reference sequence). The CDR3 is CASSPDVGGTEAFF. In nucleotides, the CDR3 is TGTGCCAGTAGTCCGGACGTAGGGGGCACTGAAGCTTTCTTT.

The chain has TRBV18 and TRBJ2-6; 8 nucleotides agree with TRBD1. J gave up 4 bases and V 4 bases, and 6 bases lay outside the gene matches. CDR3 length: 16 amino acids. Germline lookup yields CDR1 KGHSH and CDR2 LQKENI. The CDR3 bases are TGTGCCAGCTCACAGGACAGGGCCTCCGGGGCCAACGTCCTGACTTTC. It translates to CASSQDRASGANVLTF.

This clone was observed once. The V gene is TRBV19, the J gene TRBJ1-5, with D perhaps TRBD1 (5 bases). Trimming removed 0 bases at V and 0 bases at J, with 9 bases between. This CDR3 has 16 amino acids. The V gene's germline CDR1 is LNHDA and CDR2 SQIVND (reference sequence). The CDR3: CASSIDGGLSNQPQHF. The CDR3 nucleotides read TGTGCCAGTAGTATAGATGGGGGACTTAGCAATCAGCCCCAGCATTTT. The full variable domain, completed using reference TRBV19 and TRBJ1-5, is DGGITQSPKYLFRKEGQNVTLSCEQNLNHDAMYWYRQDPGQGLRLIYYSQIVNDFQKGDIAEGYSVSREKKESFPLTVTSAQKNPTAFYLCASSIDGGLSNQPQHFGDGTRLSIL.

This chain joins TRBV9 and TRBJ2-3; 12 bases match TRBD2. The CDR3 runs 15 residues. Germline trimming cut 2 bases from V and 3 bases from J; bases unmatched to any gene: 1. The germline V gene has CDR1 SGDLS and CDR2 YYNGEE. The CDR3 DNA is TGTGCCAGCAGCGTCACTAGCGGGAGGACAGATACGCAGTATTTT. Its translation is CASSVTSGRTDTQYF.

The chain joins TRBV2 to TRBJ2-5; TRBD2 matches at 7 bases. This CDR3 is 15 amino acids long. Germline lookup yields CDR1 SNHLY and CDR2 FYNNEI. The V segment lost 7 bases and the J segment 4 bases; nucleotides outside the gene matches: 12. The CDR3 reads CASMSPSGGGETQYF. CDR3 DNA: TGTGCCAGCATGTCCCCTTCGGGGGGTGGAGAGACCCAGTACTTC. Combining the CDR3 with reference TRBV2 and TRBJ2-5 gives the whole variable domain EPEVTQTPSHQVTQMGQEVILRCVPISNHLYFYWYRQILGQKVEFLVSFYNNEISEKSEIFDDQFSVERPDGSNFTLKIRSTKLEDSAMYFCASMSPSGGGETQYFGPGTRLLVL.

The CDR3 region has the DNA TGTGCCAGCAGCCGGGACTCCGGTTTAGAGCAGTTCTTC. This codes for CASSRDSGLEQFF. The chain joins TRBV5-4 to TRBJ2-1, with D possibly matching TRBD2 (6 bases). This CDR3 is 13 amino acids long. From germline, CDR1 is SGHNT and CDR2 YYREEE (reference sequence). Trimming stripped 4 bases from V and 10 bases from J, with 15 bases between.

The J gene is TRBJ2-1, the V gene TRBV5-6; a weak D match, TRBD1 (5 bases). Germline V gives CDR1 SGHDT, CDR2 YYEEEE. The CDR3 has 14 residues. Trimming took off 1 base at V and 2 bases at J, with 7 bases between the two ends. As DNA, the CDR3 is TGTGCCAGCAGCTTGCGACAGACCTACAATGAGCAGTTCTTC. Protein product: CASSLRQTYNEQFF.

Only one count was recorded for this clone. The J gene is TRBJ2-7, the V gene TRBV5-4, with D tentatively TRBD1 (6 bases). V was trimmed by 2 bases and J by 6 bases, leaving 9 bases between them. Germline values: CDR1 SGHNT, CDR2 YYREEE (reference sequence). CDR3 size: 12 residues. CDR3 residues: CASSLGQIEQYF. Here the CDR3 DNA reads TGTGCCAGCAGCTTAGGACAGATCGAGCAGTACTTC. Drawing the rest from reference TRBV5-4 and TRBJ2-7, the complete variable domain is ETGVTQSPTHLIKTRGQQVTLRCSSQSGHNTVSWYQQALGQGPQFIFQYYREEENGRGNFPPRFSGLQFPNYSSELNVNALELDDSALYLCASSLGQIEQYFGPGTRLTVT.

In its sample, this clone was seen a few times. V is TRBV4-3 and J is TRBJ2-7, with 8 nucleotides matching TRBD1. Germline V gene data show CDR1 as LGHNA and CDR2 as YSLEER. V lost 3 bases to trimming and J lost 6 bases; unmatched junction nucleotides: 4. The CDR3 sequence is 13 residues long. The CDR3 here is CASSHDRGGEQYF. CDR3 sequence (DNA): TGCGCCAGCAGCCATGACAGGGGCGGCGAGCAGTACTTC.